The sequence of this TCR beta chain was determined in a study of blood T cells in healthy people across ages (dated by TCRdb to between 2015 and 2017). Regarding the research as a whole: Template switching captured roughly one uniquely barcoded TCR beta cDNA molecule per two T cells in model experiments. Using deep sequencing normalized with unique cDNA molecular identifiers, the study measured how TCR beta repertoire diversity changes with age. Four age groups were formed from the donors: young (average about 17 years), middle-aged (approximately 42), aged (more than 55) and long-lived (around 82). To avoid experimental bias, donors of different ages were spread randomly across the sequencing lanes. Using the same blood draw, the study looked at two additional independent replicas of 1 million unique cDNA reads for two donors, one aged 18 to 30 and the other aged 80 or older. General conclusions and limits of the study: Because profiling used bulk unsorted PBMCs, naive and antigen-experienced compartments could not be compared conclusively. Compared with the aged group, the long-lived group had more naive CD4+ T cells, fewer expanded clones and increased TCR diversity, suggesting age selection. Because the CMV infection status of the donors was unknown, age-related changes in expanded clonotypes may potentially have been confounded. Observed TCR beta diversity per million T cells fell roughly linearly with age, and a significant reduction was already apparent by age around 39. Observed TCR beta diversity correlated strongly with the percentage of naive T cells measured by flow cytometry. Estimates of total diversity from one million sequenced T cells were regarded as lower bounds and underestimates.

The 35 to 40 donors, aged roughly 6 to 100 years, were systemically healthy Caucasian individuals from Russia. Each donor gave ten milliliters of peripheral blood, collected into EDTA-treated Vacutainer tubes. Ficoll-Paque density-gradient centrifugation was used to isolate PBMCs, with at least 6.5 million per sample. Trizol reagent was used to extract total RNA from PBMCs, with at least 6 micrograms per sample. For every donor, an aliquot of PBMCs went through flow cytometry to measure the percentages of naive CD45RAhigh/CD27high T cells. The CDR3 spans 16 residues, from the cysteine through the phenylalanine. The kept DNA is CDR3 alone, 48 bases in frame from the first base. CDR1 SGHRS and CDR2 YFSETQ are derived from the germline V gene. In its sample, this clonotype was seen a few times. The specificity of this receptor is unknown. No per-base quality is available; no much larger clone lies one base away.

The library was built by means of 5' RACE. TCRdb shows the sequencer as Illumina HiSeq 2500. A second PCR of about 6 to 12 cycles was performed with a sample-barcoded 5' primer and a J-beta primer mix. A unique molecular identifier was introduced onto each TCR beta cDNA molecule by a template-switch 5' adaptor carrying 12 random nucleotides. Each sample yielded at least 2.5 million CDR3-containing paired-end reads. All of the RNA was converted into first-strand cDNA using the Mint cDNA synthesis kit, with a TRBC-specific oligonucleotide serving as the primer. All cDNA was treated with uracil-DNA glycosylase and then went through a first 18-cycle PCR with the universal primers M1SS and BC2_uni_R. As for the original processing: Normalization of each sample was performed by random selection of 1 million high-quality reads, each carrying a distinct molecular identifier. Instead of being binned into consensus sequences, reads with shared molecular identifiers were discarded. CDR3 identification, clonotype clustering and error correction used MiTCR with a Q25 quality threshold and the strictest error-elimination algorithm. A nonparametric unseen species model with Euler transformation was used to estimate lower-bound total TCR beta diversity. The public reads were reanalyzed by TCRdb: fastp trimming at Q25, MiXCR alignment, in-frame beta chains only. All rows with the same CDR3 protein become a single entry with the most common DNA and genes. The authors' filters were not applied to this entry. The sample table holds about a million distinct CDR3 sequences, of which just over 50% were seen once. Over 20% of the sample rests with the top ten.

Recombination connected TRBV5-1 to TRBJ2-1; the junction holds 11 bases that match TRBD2. The closer fit of TRBJ2-7 to the DNA end suggests the J call may be wrong. The clonotype comes from an older woman in good health. Sequencing input: blood. The CDR3 sequence is CASSGSSGRYPNEQYF. The DNA sequence is as follows: TGCGCCAGCAGCGGATCTAGCGGGAGGTATCCCAATGAGCAGTACTTC.